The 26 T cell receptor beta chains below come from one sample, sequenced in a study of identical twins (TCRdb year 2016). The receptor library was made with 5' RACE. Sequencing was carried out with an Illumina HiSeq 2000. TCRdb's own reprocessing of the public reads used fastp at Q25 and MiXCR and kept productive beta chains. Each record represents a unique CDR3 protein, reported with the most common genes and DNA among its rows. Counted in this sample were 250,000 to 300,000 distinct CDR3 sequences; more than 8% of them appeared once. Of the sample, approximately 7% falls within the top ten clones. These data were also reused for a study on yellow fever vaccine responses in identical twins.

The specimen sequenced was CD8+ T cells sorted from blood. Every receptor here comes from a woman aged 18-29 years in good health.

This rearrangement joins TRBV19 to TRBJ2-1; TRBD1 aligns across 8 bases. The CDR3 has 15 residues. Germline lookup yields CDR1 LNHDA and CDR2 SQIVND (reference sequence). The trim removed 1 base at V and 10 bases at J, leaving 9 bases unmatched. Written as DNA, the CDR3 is TGTGCCAGTAGTATAGCGGAGGGCAGGGGGCGCGAGCAGTTCTTC. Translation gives CASSIAEGRGREQFF.

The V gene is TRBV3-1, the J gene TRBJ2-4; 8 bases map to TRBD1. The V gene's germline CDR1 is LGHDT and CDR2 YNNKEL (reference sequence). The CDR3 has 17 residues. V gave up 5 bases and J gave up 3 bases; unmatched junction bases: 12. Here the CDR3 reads CASSLTGVGIDKNIQYF. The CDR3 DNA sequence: TGTGCCAGCAGCTTGACAGGGGTTGGGATCGACAAAAACATTCAGTACTTC.

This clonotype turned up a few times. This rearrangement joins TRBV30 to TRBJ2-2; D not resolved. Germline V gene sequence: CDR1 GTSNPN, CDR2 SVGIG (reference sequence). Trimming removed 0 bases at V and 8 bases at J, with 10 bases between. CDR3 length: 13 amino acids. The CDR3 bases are TGTGCCTGGAGTGTACAGACGGAGGGGGAGCTGTTTTTT. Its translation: CAWSVQTEGELFF. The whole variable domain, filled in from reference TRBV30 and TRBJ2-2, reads SQTIHQWPATLVQPVGSPLSLECTVEGTSNPNLYWYRQAAGRGLQLLFYSVGIGQISSEVPQNLSASRPQDRQFILSSKKLLLSDSGFYLCAWSVQTEGELFFGEGSRLTVL.

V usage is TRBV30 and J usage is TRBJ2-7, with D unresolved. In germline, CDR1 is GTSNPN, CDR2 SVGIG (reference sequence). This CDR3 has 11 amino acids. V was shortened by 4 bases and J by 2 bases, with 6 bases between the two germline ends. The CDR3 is CAWTPAYEQYF. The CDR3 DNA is TGTGCCTGGACCCCAGCCTACGAGCAGTACTTC. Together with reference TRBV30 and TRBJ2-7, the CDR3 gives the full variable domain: SQTIHQWPATLVQPVGSPLSLECTVEGTSNPNLYWYRQAAGRGLQLLFYSVGIGQISSEVPQNLSASRPQDRQFILSSKKLLLSDSGFYLCAWTPAYEQYFGPGTRLTVT.

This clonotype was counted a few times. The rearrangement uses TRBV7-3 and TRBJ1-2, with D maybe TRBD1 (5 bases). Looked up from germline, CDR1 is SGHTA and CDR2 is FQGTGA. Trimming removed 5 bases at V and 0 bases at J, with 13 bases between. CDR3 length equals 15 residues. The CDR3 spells CASSPNPGSNYGYTF. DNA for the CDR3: TGTGCCAGCAGCCCGAACCCAGGGTCTAACTATGGCTACACCTTC.

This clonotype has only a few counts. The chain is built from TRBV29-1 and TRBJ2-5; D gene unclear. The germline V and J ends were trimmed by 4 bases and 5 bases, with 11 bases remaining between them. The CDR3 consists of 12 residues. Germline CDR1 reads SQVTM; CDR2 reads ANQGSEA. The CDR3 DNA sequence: TGCAGCGTTGGGGCGCGCCTGGAGACCCAGTACTTC. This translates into CSVGARLETQYF.

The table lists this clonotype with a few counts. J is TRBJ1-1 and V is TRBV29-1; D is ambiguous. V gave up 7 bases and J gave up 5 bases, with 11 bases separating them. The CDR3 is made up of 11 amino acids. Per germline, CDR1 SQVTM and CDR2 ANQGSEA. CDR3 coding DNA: TGCAGCGCCCTCCAGGAGACTGAAGCTTTCTTT. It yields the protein CSALQETEAFF.

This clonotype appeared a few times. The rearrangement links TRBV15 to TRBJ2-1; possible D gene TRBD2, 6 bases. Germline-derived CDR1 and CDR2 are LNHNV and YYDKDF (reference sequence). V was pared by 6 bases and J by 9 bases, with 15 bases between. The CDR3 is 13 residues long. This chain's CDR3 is CATREGGRVEQFF. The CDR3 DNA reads TGTGCCACCAGGGAGGGTGGCAGGGTTGAGCAGTTCTTC.

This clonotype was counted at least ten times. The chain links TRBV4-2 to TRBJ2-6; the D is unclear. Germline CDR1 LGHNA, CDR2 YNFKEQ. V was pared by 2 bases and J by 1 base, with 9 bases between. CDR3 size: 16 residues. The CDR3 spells CASSQRETSGANVLTF. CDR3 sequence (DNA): TGTGCCAGCAGCCAACGAGAAACATCTGGGGCCAACGTCCTGACTTTC.

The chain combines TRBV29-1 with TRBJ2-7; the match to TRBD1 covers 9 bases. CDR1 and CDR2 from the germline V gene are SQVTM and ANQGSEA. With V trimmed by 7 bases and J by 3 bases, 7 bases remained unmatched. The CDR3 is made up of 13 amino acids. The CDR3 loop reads CSAGGTGIYEQYF. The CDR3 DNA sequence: TGCAGCGCCGGGGGGACAGGGATCTACGAGCAGTACTTC.

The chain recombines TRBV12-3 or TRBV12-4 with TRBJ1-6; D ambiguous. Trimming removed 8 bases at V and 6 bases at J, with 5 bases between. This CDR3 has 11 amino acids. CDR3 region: CASCRNSPLHF. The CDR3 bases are TGTGCCAGCTGTCGTAATTCACCCCTCCACTTT.

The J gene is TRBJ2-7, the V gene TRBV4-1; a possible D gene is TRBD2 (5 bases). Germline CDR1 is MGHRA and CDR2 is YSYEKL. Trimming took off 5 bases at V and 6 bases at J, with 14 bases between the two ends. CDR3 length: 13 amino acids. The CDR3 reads CASSFRESLEQYF. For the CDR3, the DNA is TGCGCCAGCAGCTTCCGGGAATCTCTCGAGCAGTACTTC.

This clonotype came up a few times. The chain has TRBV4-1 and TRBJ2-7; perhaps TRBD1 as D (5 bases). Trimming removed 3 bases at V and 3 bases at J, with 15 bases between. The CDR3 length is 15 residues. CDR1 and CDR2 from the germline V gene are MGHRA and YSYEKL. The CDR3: CASSHGQGRLYEQYF. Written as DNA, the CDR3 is TGCGCCAGCAGCCATGGTCAGGGCCGTCTCTACGAGCAGTACTTC.

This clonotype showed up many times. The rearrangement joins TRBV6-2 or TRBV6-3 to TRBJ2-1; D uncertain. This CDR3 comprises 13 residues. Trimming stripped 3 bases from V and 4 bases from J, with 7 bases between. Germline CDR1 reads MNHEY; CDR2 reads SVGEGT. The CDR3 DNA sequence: TGTGCCAGCAGTTATTACGGATACAATGAGCAGTTCTTC. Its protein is CASSYYGYNEQFF.

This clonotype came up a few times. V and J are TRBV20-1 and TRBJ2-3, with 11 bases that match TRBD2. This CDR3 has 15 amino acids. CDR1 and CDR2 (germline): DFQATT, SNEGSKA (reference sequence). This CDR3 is CSVSGRATSTDTQYF. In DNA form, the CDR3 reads TGCAGCGTTAGCGGGAGGGCTACTAGCACAGATACGCAGTATTTT.

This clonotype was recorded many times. CDR3 sequence (DNA): TGCGCCAGCAGCCAAGATCGTGGAGCGGGTCAAGAGACCCAGTACTTC. It encodes CASSQDRGAGQETQYF. V and J are TRBV4-3 and TRBJ2-5; maybe TRBD2 (6 bases). The ends were cut back, 0 bases at V and 2 bases at J, with 13 bases in the middle. This CDR3 region has 16 residues. From germline, CDR1 is LGHNA and CDR2 YSLEER.

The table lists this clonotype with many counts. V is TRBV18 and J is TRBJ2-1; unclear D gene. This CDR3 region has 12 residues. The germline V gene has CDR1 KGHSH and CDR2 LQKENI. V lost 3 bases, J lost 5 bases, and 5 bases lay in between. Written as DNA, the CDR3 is TGTGCCAGCTCACCGAATGACAATGAGCAGTTCTTC. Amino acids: CASSPNDNEQFF.

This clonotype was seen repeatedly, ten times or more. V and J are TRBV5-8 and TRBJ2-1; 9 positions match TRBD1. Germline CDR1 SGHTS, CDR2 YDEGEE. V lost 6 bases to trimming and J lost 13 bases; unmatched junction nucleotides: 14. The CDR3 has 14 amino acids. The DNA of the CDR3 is TGTGCCAGCAACGGACCGGGACAGGGCCTACAACAGTTCTTC. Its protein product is CASNGPGQGLQQFF.

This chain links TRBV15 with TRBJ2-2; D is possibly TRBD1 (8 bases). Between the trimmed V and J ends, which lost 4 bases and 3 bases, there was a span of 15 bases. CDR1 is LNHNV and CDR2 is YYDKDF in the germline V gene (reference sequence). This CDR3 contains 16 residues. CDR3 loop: CATSIRQGRDTGELFF. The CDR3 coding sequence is TGTGCCACCAGCATAAGACAGGGGAGGGACACCGGGGAGCTGTTTTTT.

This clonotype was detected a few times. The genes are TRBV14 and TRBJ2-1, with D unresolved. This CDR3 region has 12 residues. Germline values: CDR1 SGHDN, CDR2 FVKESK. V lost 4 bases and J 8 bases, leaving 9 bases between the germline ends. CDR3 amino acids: CASSLGPYEQFF. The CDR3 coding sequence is TGTGCCAGCAGCCTCGGCCCGTATGAGCAGTTCTTC. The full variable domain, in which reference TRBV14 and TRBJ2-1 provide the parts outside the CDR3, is EAGVTQFPSHSVIEKGQTVTLRCDPISGHDNLYWYRRVMGKEIKFLLHFVKESKQDESGMPNNRFLAERTGGTYSTLKVQPAELEDSGVYFCASSLGPYEQFFGPGTRLTVL.

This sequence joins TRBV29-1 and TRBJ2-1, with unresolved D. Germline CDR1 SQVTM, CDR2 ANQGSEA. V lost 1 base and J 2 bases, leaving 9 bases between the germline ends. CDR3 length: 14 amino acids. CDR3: CSVEASPTYNEQFF. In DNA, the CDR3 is TGCAGCGTTGAAGCCTCCCCAACCTACAATGAGCAGTTCTTC.

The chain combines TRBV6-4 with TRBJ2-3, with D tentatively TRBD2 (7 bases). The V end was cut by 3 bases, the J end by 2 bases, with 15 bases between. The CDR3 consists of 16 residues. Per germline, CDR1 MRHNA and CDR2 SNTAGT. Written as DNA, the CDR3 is TGTGCCAGCAGTGAGGATGGCGGGGGCCACACAGATACGCAGTATTTT. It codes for CASSEDGGGHTDTQYF.

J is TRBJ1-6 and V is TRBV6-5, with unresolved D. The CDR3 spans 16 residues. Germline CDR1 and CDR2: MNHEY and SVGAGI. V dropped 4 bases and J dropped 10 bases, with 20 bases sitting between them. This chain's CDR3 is CASSSPPGPHQSPLHF. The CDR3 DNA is TGTGCCAGCAGTTCCCCCCCGGGTCCGCATCAATCACCCCTCCACTTT.

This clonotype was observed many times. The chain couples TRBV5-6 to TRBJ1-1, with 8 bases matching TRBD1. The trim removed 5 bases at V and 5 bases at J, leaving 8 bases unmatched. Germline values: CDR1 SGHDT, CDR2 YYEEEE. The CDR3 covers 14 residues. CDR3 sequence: CASRRTGWKTEAFF. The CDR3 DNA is TGTGCCAGCAGGCGGACAGGGTGGAAAACTGAAGCTTTCTTT.

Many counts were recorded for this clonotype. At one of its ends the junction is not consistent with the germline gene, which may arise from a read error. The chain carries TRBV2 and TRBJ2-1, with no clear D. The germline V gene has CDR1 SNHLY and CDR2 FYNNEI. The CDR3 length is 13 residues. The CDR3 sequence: CASSEAPPSLGQF. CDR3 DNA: TGTGCCAGCAGTGAAGCCCCCCCCTCCCTCGGGCAATTC.

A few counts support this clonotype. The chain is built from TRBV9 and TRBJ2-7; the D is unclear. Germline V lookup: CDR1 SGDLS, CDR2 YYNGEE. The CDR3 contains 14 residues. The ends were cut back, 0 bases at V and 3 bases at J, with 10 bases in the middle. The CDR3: CASSVEGDNYEQYF. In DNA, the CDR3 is TGTGCCAGCAGCGTAGAGGGTGATAACTACGAGCAGTACTTC.